These 22 T cell receptor beta chains were all obtained from the same sample, sequenced in a study of cytomegalovirus exposure and HLA in healthy donors. The PCR ran on 60 Vbeta and 13 Jbeta primers. Sequencing was performed with immunoSEQ multiplex PCR; in TCRdb, only in-frame clones are kept and a portion is missing. This table has 150,000 to 200,000 clones, roughly 82% appearing once. Source material: PBMCs. These receptors all come from a girl aged 2 to 9 in good health and CMV-seropositive.

There are a few counts of this clone. CDR3 region: CASSVVQDTEAFF. In nucleotides, the CDR3 is TGTGCCAGCAGCGTAGTTCAGGACACTGAAGCTTTCTTT. J is TRBJ1-1 and V is TRBV9; no clear D gene. Trimming pared 0 bases from V and 3 bases from J, leaving 6 bases between. The germline CDR1 and CDR2 sequences are SGDLS and YYNGEE. CDR3 length equals 13 residues.

The chain links TRBV6-1 to TRBJ1-5; D unclear. The CDR3 is made up of 18 amino acids. In germline, CDR1 is MNHNS, CDR2 SASEGT. The germline V and J ends were trimmed by 0 bases and 0 bases, with 15 bases remaining between them. The CDR3 loop is CASSEAILGGDSNQPQHF. CDR3 bases: TGTGCCAGCAGTGAAGCAATACTCGGCGGGGATAGCAATCAGCCCCAGCATTTT.

The V call is TRBV5-8, the J call TRBJ2-7, with TRBD2 identical over 10 bases. The V gene's germline CDR1 is SGHTS and CDR2 YDEGEE. Losses at the gene ends were 3 bases for V and 2 bases for J; bases not matched to a gene: 5. The CDR3 extends over 15 amino acids. CDR3 sequence: CASSWGLAGAYEQYF. As DNA, the CDR3 is TGTGCCAGCAGCTGGGGGCTAGCGGGGGCCTACGAGCAGTACTTC. The whole variable domain, remainder taken from reference TRBV5-8 and TRBJ2-7, is EAGVTQSPTHLIKTRGQQATLRCSPISGHTSVYWYQQALGLGLQFLLWYDEGEERNRGNFPPRFSGRQFPNYSSELNVNALELEDSALYLCASSWGLAGAYEQYFGPGTRLTVT.

J is TRBJ1-1 and V is TRBV5-1; D unresolved. The CDR3 contains 14 residues. Germline CDR1 reads SGHRS; CDR2 reads YFSETQ. The ends were cut back, 4 bases at V and 7 bases at J, with 17 bases in the middle. For the CDR3, the DNA is TGCGCCAGCAGCCCCACGCCAGGTAAAAGTGAAGCTTTCTTT. As protein: CASSPTPGKSEAFF.

The J gene is TRBJ1-1, the V gene TRBV13; D ambiguous. V dropped 1 base and J dropped 12 bases, with 9 bases sitting between them. This CDR3 is built from 11 residues. Germline values: CDR1 PRHDT, CDR2 FYEKMQ (reference sequence). The CDR3 DNA sequence: TGTGCCAGCAGCTTAGAAGGAGAAACTTTCTTT. Protein: CASSLEGETFF.

The chain combines TRBV6-1 with TRBJ2-1, with D perhaps TRBD2 (6 bases). The CDR3 totals 14 residues. The germline V and J ends were trimmed by 8 bases and 3 bases, with 14 bases remaining between them. Germline assignment: CDR1 MNHNS and CDR2 SASEGT. The CDR3 DNA follows: TGTGCCAGCCGGAGGGAACTACTCTACAATGAGCAGTTCTTC. It is translated as CASRRELLYNEQFF.

This chain links TRBV5-1 with TRBJ2-5; no firm D call. V was pared by 0 bases and J by 2 bases, with 11 bases between. Germline V lookup: CDR1 SGHRS, CDR2 YFSETQ. The CDR3 extends over 15 amino acids. The DNA of the CDR3 is TGCGCCAGCAGCTTGGCTATCGGCGGACAAGAGACCCAGTACTTC. It specifies CASSLAIGGQETQYF.

The chain combines TRBV2 with TRBJ1-2; D is unclear. Trimming removed 7 bases from V and 4 bases from J, with 13 bases in between. The CDR3 has 13 residues. The V gene's germline CDR1 is SNHLY and CDR2 FYNNEI. CDR3 in amino acids: CASNEDGSYGYTF. Here the CDR3 DNA reads TGTGCCAGCAACGAGGATGGGAGCTATGGCTACACCTTC.

The chain combines TRBV5-8 with TRBJ1-2, with 9 nucleotides matching TRBD1. There are 13 residues in the CDR3. Germline V gene data show CDR1 as SGHTS and CDR2 as YDEGEE. The J segment lost 7 bases and the V segment lost 4 bases, leaving 5 bases of the junction unmatched. As DNA, the CDR3 is TGTGCCAGCAGCGTACAGGGGGCTCGTGGCTACACCTTC. Translating it yields CASSVQGARGYTF.

The chain couples TRBV27 to TRBJ1-1, with D perhaps TRBD1 (6 bases). Germline-derived CDR1 and CDR2 are MNHEY and SMNVEV (reference sequence). Trimming shortened V by 5 bases and J by 0 bases, and 16 bases separated the two germline ends. The CDR3 is 16 amino acids. CDR3 DNA: TGTGCCAGCAGTACATCATGGACAGTCGTGAACACTGAAGCTTTCTTT. Its translation is CASSTSWTVVNTEAFF.

This clone was seen only once. V is TRBV12-2 and J is TRBJ1-2; TRBD1 was called by the table and not checked on the DNA. TRBV12-2 is classified as a pseudogene. The CDR3 sequence is 17 residues long. The CDR3 region has the DNA TGTGCAAGTCGCCCCAGGGAGAGGGGACAGGGTGGATTTTTCAACACCTTC. It translates to CASRPRERGQGGFFNTF.

The CDR3 region has the DNA TGTGCCAGCAGCTTAGTGGGTAGCGGGAACAATGAGCAGTTCTTC. It specifies CASSLVGSGNNEQFF. V and J are TRBV11-2 and TRBJ2-1; 8 nucleotides line up with TRBD2. CDR1 is SGHAT and CDR2 is FQNNGV in the germline V gene. V shed 1 base, J shed 5 bases, and the junction held 4 bases outside the gene matches. The CDR3 sequence is 15 residues long.

V and J are TRBV28 and TRBJ1-2, with 9 bases aligning to TRBD1. With V trimmed by 4 bases and J by 0 bases, 9 bases remained unmatched. CDR1 MDHEN and CDR2 SYDVKM come from the germline V gene. The CDR3 is made up of 17 amino acids. The CDR3 reads CASSSLGQGLTNYGYTF. The DNA of the CDR3 is TGTGCCAGCAGTTCTCTCGGACAGGGGCTAACTAACTATGGCTACACCTTC.

This chain joins TRBV5-1 and TRBJ2-3, with D uncertain. Trimming stripped 0 bases from V and 7 bases from J, with 15 bases between. This CDR3 is built from 15 residues. Germline CDR1 is SGHRS and CDR2 is YFSETQ. In DNA, the CDR3 is TGCGCCAGCAGCTTGGTGGGCATCGAGCTAAATACGCAGTATTTT. Amino acid sequence: CASSLVGIELNTQYF.

The rearrangement uses TRBV29-1 and TRBJ1-1; the match to TRBD1 covers 7 bases. The V segment lost 5 bases and the J segment 4 bases; nucleotides outside the gene matches: 10. Germline CDR1 is SQVTM and CDR2 is ANQGSEA. The CDR3 runs 14 residues. In DNA, the CDR3 is TGCAGCGTTTCGAGGGGGCCAGGAGGCACTGAAGCTTTCTTT. Amino acids: CSVSRGPGGTEAFF.

V gene TRBV5-1 combines with J gene TRBJ2-7; 11 nucleotides align to TRBD1. Germline CDR1 SGHRS, CDR2 YFSETQ. V gave up 4 bases and J gave up 0 bases; unmatched junction bases: 6. This CDR3 spans 16 amino acids. The CDR3 loop reads CASSALGQGASYEQYF. For the CDR3, the DNA is TGCGCCAGCAGCGCTTTAGGACAGGGGGCCTCCTACGAGCAGTACTTC.

The rearrangement links TRBV11-3 to TRBJ2-6; the match to TRBD1 covers 8 bases. J lost 1 base, V lost 5 bases, and 7 bases had no gene match. The germline V gene encodes CDR1 SGHNT and CDR2 YENEEA. This CDR3 is built from 17 residues. Written as DNA, the CDR3 is TGTGCCAGCAGCCCCGGGACAGGCCCATCTGGGGCCAACGTCCTGACTTTC. Residues: CASSPGTGPSGANVLTF.

The chain couples TRBV29-1 to TRBJ1-2, with 8 bases aligning to TRBD1. The CDR3 has 13 residues. Per germline, CDR1 SQVTM and CDR2 ANQGSEA. The V segment lost 0 bases and the J segment 8 bases; nucleotides outside the gene matches: 5. In DNA, the CDR3 is TGCAGCGTTGAAGACAGGGGGCGGGGAGGCTACACCTTC. Residues: CSVEDRGRGGYTF.

The V gene is TRBV6-5, the J gene TRBJ2-7; 7 positions agree with TRBD1. The germline V gene has CDR1 MNHEY and CDR2 SVGAGI. Germline trimming cut 5 bases from V and 0 bases from J; bases unmatched to any gene: 7. This CDR3 has 15 amino acids. The chain's CDR3 is CASSVRDSASYEQYF. The CDR3 bases are TGTGCCAGCAGTGTCCGGGACAGCGCCTCCTACGAGCAGTACTTC.

V and J are TRBV27 and TRBJ2-7; no definite D call. This CDR3 contains 14 residues. The V gene lost 0 bases and the J gene lost 3 bases, with 9 bases spanning the gap. The germline V gene has CDR1 MNHEY and CDR2 SMNVEV (reference sequence). For the CDR3, the DNA is TGTGCCAGCAGTTTATCTGCCCCAGACTACGAGCAGTACTTC. Protein: CASSLSAPDYEQYF.

The rearrangement links TRBV10-2 to TRBJ2-1; D is ambiguous. CDR1 WSHSY and CDR2 SAAADI come from the germline V gene. With 6 bases removed from V and 9 bases from J, the gap between germline ends came to 15 bases. This CDR3 spans 13 amino acids. CDR3 DNA: TGCGCCAGCAGGGCGAGGAGTATCGGTGAGCAGTTCTTC. Translating gives CASRARSIGEQFF.

The chain carries TRBV30 and TRBJ1-1, with a possible D match to TRBD1 (5 bases). V lost 3 bases, J lost 3 bases, and 11 bases lay in between. This CDR3 has 13 residues. Germline CDR1 and CDR2: GTSNPN and SVGIG (reference sequence). The CDR3 coding sequence is TGTGCCTGGAGGTACGGGGGGGACACTGAAGCTTTCTTT. Protein product: CAWRYGGDTEAFF.